This T cell receptor (beta chain) is from a study of blood T cell repertoires in COVID-19. This clone occurred a few times. Produced via immunoSEQ multiplex PCR; TCRdb's table is partial and in-frame only. The data show around 360,000 clones, approximately 84% seen once. Germline assignment: CDR1 MNHEY and CDR2 SMNVEV (reference sequence). Trimming pared 4 bases from V and 0 bases from J, leaving 7 bases between. The CDR3 consists of 14 residues. Individuals drawn from 24 US areas were roughly 18 to 95 years old. Sample: PBMCs or T cells enriched from blood (not recorded which). The origin of this receptor is a woman younger than 45 who had recovered from COVID-19. The V call is TRBV27, the J call TRBJ2-1; D call uncertain. As DNA, the CDR3 is TGTGCCAGCAGTTCCCTCAGCTCCTACAATGAGCAGTTCTTC. This encodes CASSSLSSYNEQFF.